This T cell receptor beta chain was documented in a study of blood T cells in healthy people across ages. Study-wide results and limits: In older individuals, TCR beta diversity per million T cells was lower, falling roughly linearly with age.

Germline V gives CDR1 MNHEY, CDR2 SVGAGI. The CDR3 is 15 residues long. Trimming took 2 bases from V and 11 from J; bases not matched to a gene: 11. Healthy individuals of Caucasian origin from Russia, aged roughly 6 to 100, served as donors. Per-sample PBMC isolation yielded at least 6.5 million cells. Combining a sample-barcoded 5' primer with a J-beta primer mix, a second PCR ran for roughly 7 to 11 cycles. Sequencing of every sample gave 3 million or more CDR3-containing paired-end reads. TCRdb itself ran the 5' RACE reads through MiXCR, one entry per CDR3 protein. The sample includes some 790,000 distinct CDR3 sequences, around 30% seen only once; the top ten take 15% to 20%. Of note for this clonotype: Its specificity is not known. A read error is possible here, since a much larger clone lies one base away.

J is TRBJ2-5 and V is TRBV6-5; 10 positions agree with TRBD1. This receptor was obtained from a woman older than 75 in good health. Sequencing input: blood. The CDR3 DNA reads TGTGCCAGCAGTTACGGACAGGGGGTGCGGAATGAGCAGTACTTC. It encodes CASSYGQGVRNEQYF.